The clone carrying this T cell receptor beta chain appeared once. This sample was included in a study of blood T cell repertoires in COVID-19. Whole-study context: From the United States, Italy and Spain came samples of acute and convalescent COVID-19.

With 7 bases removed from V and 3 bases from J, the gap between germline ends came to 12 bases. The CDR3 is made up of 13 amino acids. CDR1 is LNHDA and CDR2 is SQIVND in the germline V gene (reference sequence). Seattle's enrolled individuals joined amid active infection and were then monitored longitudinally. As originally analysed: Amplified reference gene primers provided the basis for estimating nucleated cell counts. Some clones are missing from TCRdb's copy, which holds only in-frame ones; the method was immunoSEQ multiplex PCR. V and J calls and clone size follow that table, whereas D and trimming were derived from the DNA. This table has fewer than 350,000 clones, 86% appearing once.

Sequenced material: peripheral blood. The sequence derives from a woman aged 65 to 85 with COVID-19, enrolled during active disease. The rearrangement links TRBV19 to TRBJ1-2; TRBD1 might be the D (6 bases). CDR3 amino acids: CASTPQGDYGYTF. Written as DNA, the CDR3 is TGTGCCAGTACCCCACAGGGAGACTATGGCTACACCTTC. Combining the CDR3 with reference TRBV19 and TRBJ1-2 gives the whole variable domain DGGITQSPKYLFRKEGQNVTLSCEQNLNHDAMYWYRQDPGQGLRLIYYSQIVNDFQKGDIAEGYSVSREKKESFPLTVTSAQKNPTAFYLCASTPQGDYGYTFGSGTRLTVV.